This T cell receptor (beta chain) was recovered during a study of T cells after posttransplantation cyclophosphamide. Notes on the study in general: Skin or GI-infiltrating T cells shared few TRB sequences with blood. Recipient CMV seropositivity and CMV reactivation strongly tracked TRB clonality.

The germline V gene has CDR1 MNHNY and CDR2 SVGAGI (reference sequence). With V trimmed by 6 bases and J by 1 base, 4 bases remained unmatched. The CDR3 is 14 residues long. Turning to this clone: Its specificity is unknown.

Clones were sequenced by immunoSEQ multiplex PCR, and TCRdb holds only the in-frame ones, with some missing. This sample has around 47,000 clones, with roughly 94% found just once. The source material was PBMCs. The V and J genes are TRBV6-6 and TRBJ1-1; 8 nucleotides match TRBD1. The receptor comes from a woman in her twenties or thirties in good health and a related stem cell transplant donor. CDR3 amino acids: CASSYRGTNTEAFF. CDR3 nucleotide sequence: TGTGCCAGCAGCTACAGGGGGACGAACACTGAAGCTTTCTTT.